Many counts were recorded for the clone carrying this T cell receptor beta chain. Its matching antigen is unknown. This record belongs to a study of T-cell reconstitution after alpha-beta-depleted transplantation in children. Study results and limitations: Some patients showed high day-60 TCRbeta diversity, which derived from surviving recipient T cells and thymic progenitors. In patients about two months after transplant, alpha-beta T cells reportedly arose from several hundred expanded graft clones. T-cell numbers and diversity, one year after transplant, stemmed largely from T cells that were newly produced.

Germline CDR1 reads SNHLY; CDR2 reads FYNNEI. V was cut by 6 bases and J by 2 bases, with 5 bases left in between. The CDR3 has 11 residues. The authors prepared the TCRbeta library with unique molecular identifiers. TCRdb redid the calling of the PCR reads with MiXCR, one entry per CDR3 protein. The sample contains 150,000 to 250,000 distinct CDR3 sequences, about 6% of which appear only once. Sequencing was performed on PBMCs, taken before TCRalphabeta/CD19-depleted stem cell transplant. This sequence was found in a girl under three years old with combined immunodeficiency, due to receive a stem cell transplant. The chain joins TRBV2 to TRBJ2-7; no clear D. The CDR3: CASSHTYEQYF. The CDR3 nucleotides read TGTGCCAGCAGCCACACCTACGAGCAGTACTTC.